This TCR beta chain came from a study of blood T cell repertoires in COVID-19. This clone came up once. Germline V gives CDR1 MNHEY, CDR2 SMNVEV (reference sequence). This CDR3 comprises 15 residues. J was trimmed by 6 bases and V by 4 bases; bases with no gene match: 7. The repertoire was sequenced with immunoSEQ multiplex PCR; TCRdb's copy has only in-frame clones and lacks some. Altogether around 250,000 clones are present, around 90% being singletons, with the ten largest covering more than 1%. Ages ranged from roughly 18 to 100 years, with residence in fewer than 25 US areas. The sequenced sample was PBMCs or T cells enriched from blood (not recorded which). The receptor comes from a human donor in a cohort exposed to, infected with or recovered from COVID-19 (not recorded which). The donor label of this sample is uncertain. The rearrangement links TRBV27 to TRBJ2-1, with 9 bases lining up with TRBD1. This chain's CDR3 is CASSYWETGGNEQFF. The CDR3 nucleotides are TGTGCCAGCAGTTACTGGGAGACAGGGGGCAATGAGCAGTTCTTC.